This paragraph reports one TCR beta chain. Its antigen is undetermined. The method was immunoSEQ multiplex PCR; TCRdb's version includes in-frame clones alone and lacks a portion of them. The sample lists some 95,000 clones; roughly 87% were seen once. This entry comes from a study of PD-1 blockade in classical Hodgkin lymphoma. The CDR3 has 13 residues. V lost 5 bases and J lost 5, with 10 bases in between. Germline V gene lookup returns CDR1 MGHRA and CDR2 YSYEKL. No patient escaped relapse after autologous stem cell transplantation, and brentuximab vedotin exposure varied. General study results and limits: Differences between repertoires have undefined causes, possibly disease activity or prior therapy. By C4D1 there was a significant rise in CD4+ TCR diversity but not in CD8+ TCR diversity. Newly diagnosed patients were reported to exhibit reduced baseline TCR diversity relative to healthy donors.

The V and J genes are TRBV4-1 and TRBJ2-1; D is undetermined. Sequencing used peripheral blood mononuclear cells (PBMCs), obtained before the second cycle of nivolumab. This receptor was identified in a human donor with classical Hodgkin lymphoma. For the CDR3, the DNA is TGCGCCAGCAGCAATAATGGGAACAATGAGCAGTTCTTC. Its translation is CASSNNGNNEQFF.